This T cell receptor (beta chain) was sequenced in a study of blood T cell repertoires in COVID-19. The data were produced by immunoSEQ multiplex PCR, yet TCRdb's version contains in-frame clones alone and is incomplete. The sample has a few hundred thousand clones; approximately 90% are singletons. The junction had 13 bases not matched to a gene; V was cut back by 8 bases and J by 7 bases. The CDR3 is made up of 14 amino acids. CDR1 SEHNR and CDR2 FQNEAQ come from the germline V gene (reference sequence). Participants' own reports of clinical history determined their cohort assignment. The chain joins TRBV7-9 to TRBJ1-1; 7 bases line up with TRBD1. This receptor was obtained from a woman in her 40s who had been exposed to COVID-19. The sequencing input was PBMCs or T cells enriched from blood (not recorded which). CDR3 in DNA: TGTGCCAGCGTTTCGGAGGGGGCGTTGCATGAAGCTTTCTTT. Translating it yields CASVSEGALHEAFF.